The present TCR beta chain was sequenced within a study of cytomegalovirus exposure and HLA in healthy donors. Study-level points and caveats: Reports showed the classifier diagnosing cytomegalovirus status with high specificity and sensitivity. Data from an earlier analysis indicated that most TCR beta V segments were productive either about 90% or about 30% of the time.

Nominally healthy donors provided the samples, though records likely missed some immune exposures. Researchers ran the PCR with 60 Vbeta and 13 Jbeta primers. Clones were sequenced by immunoSEQ multiplex PCR, and TCRdb holds only the in-frame ones, with some missing. The table includes around 200,000 clones, about 79% detected once. Between the trimmed V and J ends, which lost 0 bases and 1 base, there was a span of 7 bases. Germline-derived CDR1 and CDR2 are SGHRS and YFSETQ. CDR3 length equals 14 residues. Concerning this clone: Antigen: not known.

The chain joins TRBV5-1 to TRBJ2-5; the D gene is possibly TRBD2 (5 bases). The TCR originated in a girl aged 2 to 10 in good health and CMV-seropositive. The sample comprised PBMCs. In nucleotides, the CDR3 is TGCGCCAGCAGCTTGGTTCGGGGCCAAGAGACCCAGTACTTC. Its translation is CASSLVRGQETQYF. Using reference TRBV5-1 and TRBJ2-5 for the parts outside the CDR3, the full variable domain is KAGVTQTPRYLIKTRGQQVTLSCSPISGHRSVSWYQQTPGQGLQFLFEYFSETQRNKGNFPGRFSGRQFSNSRSEMNVSTLELGDSALYLCASSLVRGQETQYFGPGTRLLVL.